A single sample gave rise to the 14 T cell receptor beta chains below, sequenced in a study of cytomegalovirus exposure and HLA in healthy donors. Primers: 60 Vbeta forward and 13 Jbeta reverse. TCRdb's copy holds only in-frame clones and misses some; the assay was immunoSEQ multiplex PCR. The table includes about 160,000 clones, over 80% detected once. Sequenced sample: PBMCs. The receptors originated from a woman between 18 and 29 years old in good health and CMV-seronegative.

This chain links TRBV29-1 with TRBJ2-7, with TRBD2 as a possible D gene (5 bases). Germline V CDR1 and CDR2: SQVTM, ANQGSEA. V was shortened by 0 bases and J by 4 bases, with 13 bases between the two germline ends. The CDR3 spans 14 residues. The CDR3: CSVEDPGSGYEQYF. DNA for the CDR3: TGCAGCGTTGAAGATCCCGGGTCGGGATACGAGCAGTACTTC.

The chain has TRBV7-6 and TRBJ1-1; D call uncertain. This CDR3 contains 12 residues. Germline loops: CDR1 SGHVS, CDR2 FNYEAQ. V was cut by 1 base and J by 9 bases, with 9 bases left in between. DNA for the CDR3: TGTGCCAGCAGCTTAGGAGGGATTAAAGCTTTCTTT. It codes for CASSLGGIKAFF.

The V gene is TRBV5-1, the J gene TRBJ1-1, with TRBD1 as a possible D gene (6 bases). The CDR3 consists of 13 residues. V was clipped by 6 bases and J by 1 base, with 10 bases between them. Per the germline V gene, CDR1 is SGHRS and CDR2 is YFSETQ. CDR3 amino acids: CASTQTGNTEAFF. CDR3 nucleotides: TGCGCCAGCACCCAGACAGGGAACACTGAAGCTTTCTTT.

V is TRBV30 and J is TRBJ1-1; D may be TRBD1 (6 bases). CDR1 and CDR2 (germline): GTSNPN, SVGIG (reference sequence). This CDR3 is 15 amino acids long. Trimming took 3 bases from V and 0 from J, leaving 14 bases between them. CDR3 protein: CAWRGGREMNTEAFF. CDR3 sequence (DNA): TGTGCCTGGAGAGGGGGTAGGGAGATGAACACTGAAGCTTTCTTT.

The sample holds one count of this clone. The chain carries TRBV4-2 and TRBJ2-1; TRBD2 aligns across 12 bases. V shed 1 base, J shed 8 bases, and the junction held 0 bases outside the gene matches. Germline V lookup: CDR1 LGHNA, CDR2 YNFKEQ. This CDR3 contains 14 residues. CDR3 sequence: CASSQGTSGDEQFF. In nucleotides, the CDR3 is TGTGCCAGCAGCCAAGGGACTAGCGGGGATGAGCAGTTCTTC.

V gene TRBV6-5 combines with J gene TRBJ1-1; a weak D match, TRBD1 (5 bases). Germline V gene data show CDR1 as MNHEY and CDR2 as SVGAGI. The CDR3 runs to 11 residues. Trimming stripped 7 bases from V and 11 bases from J, with 14 bases between. The CDR3: CASTQGGKAFF. In DNA, the CDR3 is TGTGCCAGCACCCAGGGAGGGAAGGCTTTCTTT.

V usage is TRBV6-1 and J usage is TRBJ2-3; TRBD2 matches 13 bases. Germline V gives CDR1 MNHNS, CDR2 SASEGT. The CDR3 sequence is 19 residues long. V shed 4 bases and J 2 bases; nucleotides not matched to a gene: 12. This CDR3 reads CASSGTSGGAARPTDTQYF. The CDR3 DNA reads as TGTGCCAGCAGTGGAACTAGCGGGGGGGCCGCAAGACCCACAGATACGCAGTATTTT.

The chain is built from TRBV19 and TRBJ1-5; D ambiguous. The CDR3 spans 12 residues. Germline V CDR1 and CDR2: LNHDA, SQIVND (reference sequence). V lost 3 bases and J lost 5, with 5 bases in between. The CDR3 DNA reads as TGTGCCAGTAGTATGTCTTATCAGCCCCAGCATTTT. Encoded protein: CASSMSYQPQHF. Based on the CDR3 plus reference TRBV19 and TRBJ1-5, the full variable domain is DGGITQSPKYLFRKEGQNVTLSCEQNLNHDAMYWYRQDPGQGLRLIYYSQIVNDFQKGDIAEGYSVSREKKESFPLTVTSAQKNPTAFYLCASSMSYQPQHFGDGTRLSIL.

This chain links TRBV28 with TRBJ1-2, with 8 bases matching TRBD1. V gave up 8 bases and J gave up 3 bases; unmatched junction bases: 11. Germline V CDR1 and CDR2: MDHEN, SYDVKM. The CDR3 length is 15 residues. The CDR3 here is CASLRGLGKDYGYTF. The CDR3 bases are TGTGCCAGCCTCAGGGGGCTTGGTAAGGACTATGGCTACACCTTC.

V gene TRBV5-1 combines with J gene TRBJ2-3; TRBD2 aligns across 8 bases. Per germline, CDR1 SGHRS and CDR2 YFSETQ. CDR3 length: 13 residues. The ends lost 9 bases at V and 0 bases at J; junction bases unmatched: 3. The CDR3, as DNA: TGCGCCACCGGGGGGGGCAGCACAGATACGCAGTATTTT. This sequence encodes CATGGGSTDTQYF.

The chain joins TRBV6-5 to TRBJ1-2, with D possibly being TRBD1 (6 bases). The CDR3 is 16 amino acids. Trimming left V 2 bases short and J 4 bases short, with 17 bases between. Germline V gives CDR1 MNHEY, CDR2 SVGAGI. CDR3 coding DNA: TGTGCCAGCAGTTACGATAGAATAGGGGGTGGCTATGGCTACACCTTC. It is translated as CASSYDRIGGGYGYTF.

The chain combines TRBV6-5 with TRBJ2-7, with 10 bases fitting TRBD1. The V segment lost 0 bases and the J segment 7 bases; nucleotides outside the gene matches: 6. Looked up from germline, CDR1 is MNHEY and CDR2 is SVGAGI. The CDR3 spans 15 residues. CDR3 loop: CASSYSETGGGEQYF. Here the CDR3 DNA reads TGTGCCAGCAGTTACTCTGAGACAGGGGGCGGGGAGCAGTACTTC.

The genes are TRBV6-1 and TRBJ1-2; 7 positions match TRBD1. Germline loops: CDR1 MNHNS, CDR2 SASEGT. V lost 5 bases and J lost 4; bases outside the gene matches: 1. The CDR3 runs to 12 residues. CDR3 loop: CASSSGGYGYTF. In DNA, the CDR3 is TGTGCCAGCAGTTCAGGGGGCTATGGCTACACCTTC.

This clone came up once. The chain employs TRBV7-9 and TRBJ2-5; no reliable D call. V lost 6 bases and J lost 7, with 9 bases in between. Germline loops: CDR1 SEHNR, CDR2 FQNEAQ (reference sequence). This CDR3 region has 11 residues. CDR3 in DNA: TGTGCCAGCAGTGCCGGCGGGACCCAGTACTTC. As protein: CASSAGGTQYF.